This T cell receptor beta chain was recorded in a study of cytotoxic CD8 clonotypes in ibrutinib-treated CLL (dated by TCRdb to about 2021). Looking at the study overall: The cohort included some 14 treatment-naive and ten to eleven relapsed/refractory patients; 17 were IGHV unmutated. Responses were partial in roughly 24 patients and complete in 2; after median about 68 months follow-up, about 14 stayed in remission and 12 progressed. The response samples were drawn at a median of around eleven months into treatment, with a range of about 6 to 36 months. Samples averaged roughly 280,000 productive templates and tens of thousands of productive rearrangements. Longitudinal samples were obtainable from about 30% of the roughly 90 participants in the trial. Cryopreserved peripheral blood mononuclear cells were obtained prior to treatment, at the time of response, and at either disease progression or sustained remission. Every remission and progressive disease sample was obtained while ibrutinib was still being received by the patients.

A MiSeq instrument was used for deep resolution sequencing, which targeted depths ranging from 1 in 1 million up to 1 in 200,000 T cells, with coverage averaging 10x for each clonotype. The immunoSEQ hsTCRB Kit was used to generate TCR beta libraries. In the source study's methods: Data were analyzed with ImmunoSEQ Data Assistant and ImmunoSEQ Analyzer, with V, D and J genes assigned per IMGT definitions. Clonality, which ranges from 0 to 1, was calculated by subtracting the normalized Shannon entropy of productive rearrangement frequencies from one. Only overrepresented clonotypes making up at least 0.05% of each patient's repertoire were included in the public clonotype analysis. Some 13 age-matched healthy donor repertoires from immuneACCESS were used as controls for clonality. As stored in TCRdb, this immuneACCESS dataset retains in-frame rearrangements with V and J assigned. A fraction of the clones does not appear; measured against another copy, unresolved V genes explain less than half of the discrepancy, and the remainder lacks a known reason. D and trimming were read from the DNA, whereas the V and J calls and clone size are those reported in that table. Counted in this sample were about 29,000 clones; more than 75% of them appeared once. The top ten clonotypes cover around half of the sample.

Note on this clone: The antigen this receptor binds is unknown. Base qualities are not recorded, but no much larger clone differs from it by a single base.

For TCR beta library preparation, 1.5 to 2.5 micrograms of genomic DNA was extracted from cryopreserved PBMCs. High-throughput TCR beta sequencing was performed on longitudinal blood samples from CLL patients receiving ibrutinib monotherapy. The patients were enrolled in a single-center, open-label phase 2 trial of ibrutinib monotherapy. CDR3 length: 14 amino acids, cysteine to phenylalanine. This entry keeps only the CDR3 DNA: 42 bases, framed from base 1. V is cut by 5 bases and J by 7 bases, and the space between the germline ends is 14 bases. CDR1 and CDR2 were assigned from the germline V gene (reference sequence) as PRHDT and FYEKMQ. Overall results and qualifications from the work: At ibrutinib response clonality went up, during sustained remission it held steady, and at progression it dropped back toward baseline. Baseline clonality was found to be higher than that of age-matched healthy donors and was strongly correlated with circulating CD8+ T-cell counts. Public clonotypes were rare and either contracted or stayed stable during treatment, and the rise in clonality at ibrutinib response reflected the expansion of private clonotypes. Lymph node repertoires were not examined, and the timing of sampling was not matched between patients in sustained remission and those whose disease progressed.

This clonotype originated in a human donor with chronic lymphocytic leukemia. In this chain, TRBV13 is recombined with TRBJ2-2, and TRBD2 may be the D gene, going by 5 matching bases. The specimen was PBMCs, collected after 36 months of ibrutinib treatment. The CDR3 region has the sequence CASSPRAEVGELFF. The DNA reads TGTGCCAGCAGCCCCCGCGCGGAGGTCGGGGAGCTGTTTTTT. Beyond the CDR3, the reference TRBV13 and TRBJ2-2 genes provide the residues; the full variable domain reads: AAGVIQSPRHLIKEKRETATLKCYPIPRHDTVYWYQQGPGQDPQFLISFYEKMQSDKGSIPDRFSAQQFSDYHSELNMSSLELGDSALYFCASSPRAEVGELFFGEGSRLTVL.